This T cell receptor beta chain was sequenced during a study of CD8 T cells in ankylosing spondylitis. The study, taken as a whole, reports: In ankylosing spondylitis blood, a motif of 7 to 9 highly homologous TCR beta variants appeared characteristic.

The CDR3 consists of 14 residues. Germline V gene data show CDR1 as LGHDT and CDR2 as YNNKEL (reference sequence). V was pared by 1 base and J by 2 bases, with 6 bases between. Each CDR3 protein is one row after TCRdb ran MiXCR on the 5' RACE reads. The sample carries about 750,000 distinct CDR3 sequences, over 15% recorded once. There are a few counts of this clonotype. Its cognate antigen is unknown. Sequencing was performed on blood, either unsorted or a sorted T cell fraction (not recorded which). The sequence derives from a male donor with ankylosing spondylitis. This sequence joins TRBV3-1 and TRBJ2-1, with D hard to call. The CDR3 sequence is CASSQGRTYNEQFF. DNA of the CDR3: TGTGCCAGCAGCCAAGGTCGGACCTACAATGAGCAGTTCTTC.